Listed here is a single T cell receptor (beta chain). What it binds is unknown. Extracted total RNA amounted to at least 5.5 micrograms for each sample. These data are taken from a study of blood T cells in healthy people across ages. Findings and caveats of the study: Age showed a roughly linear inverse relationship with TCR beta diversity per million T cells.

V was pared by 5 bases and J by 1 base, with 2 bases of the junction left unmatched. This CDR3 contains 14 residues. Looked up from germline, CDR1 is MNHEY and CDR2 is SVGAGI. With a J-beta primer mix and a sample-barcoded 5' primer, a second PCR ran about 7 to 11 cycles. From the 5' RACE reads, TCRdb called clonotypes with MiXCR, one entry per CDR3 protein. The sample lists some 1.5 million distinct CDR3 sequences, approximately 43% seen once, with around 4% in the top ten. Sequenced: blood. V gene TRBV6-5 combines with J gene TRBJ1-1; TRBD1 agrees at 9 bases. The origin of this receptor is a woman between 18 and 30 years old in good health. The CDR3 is CASSTQGANTEAFF. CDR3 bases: TGTGCCAGCAGTACACAGGGGGCGAACACTGAAGCTTTCTTT.